What follows is one TCR beta chain and its context. This entry is derived from a study of blood T cell repertoires in COVID-19. Participants' own reports of clinical history determined their cohort assignment. CDR3 size: 15 residues. Trimming at V came to 5 bases and at J to 3 bases, leaving 5 bases not matched to a gene. Germline V CDR1 and CDR2: LNHDA, SQIVND (reference sequence). Generated by immunoSEQ multiplex PCR, the TCRdb table keeps only in-frame clones and is missing some. The data show fewer than 250,000 clones, roughly 84% seen once. The sample consisted of PBMCs or T cells enriched from blood (not recorded which). This TCR was recovered from a man aged 25 to 40 in a cohort exposed to, infected with or recovered from COVID-19 (not recorded which). J is TRBJ1-2 and V is TRBV19; 11 nucleotides match TRBD1. CDR3 bases: TGTGCCAGTAGTTCCCGGGACAGGGGGTACTATGGCTACACCTTC. Translated, it gives CASSSRDRGYYGYTF.